This T cell receptor (beta chain) was recorded in a study of T cell repertoires in cytomegalovirus infection. CDR3 length: 16 residues. V lost 4 bases, J lost 5 bases, and 9 bases stayed unmatched. Germline values: CDR1 SGHVS, CDR2 FNYEAQ. Each CDR3 protein is one row after TCRdb ran MiXCR on the reads. The table includes around 340,000 distinct CDR3 sequences, about 28% detected once. About this clonotype: Its matching antigen is unknown.

The sample in question was cultured PBMCs, obtained from culture after CMV antigen stimulation. This clonotype originated in a human donor in good health (CMV status not recorded). Some clones in this sample may be carry-over from other donors' samples. The V call is TRBV7-6, the J call TRBJ2-5; 11 nucleotides agree with TRBD2. The CDR3 coding sequence is TGTGCCAGCAGCTCCCTTAGACTAGCGGGATCGGAGACCCAGTACTTC. It codes for CASSSLRLAGSETQYF.